A selection of T cell receptor beta chains follows, all from one sample in a study of T-cell reconstitution after alpha-beta-depleted transplantation in children. TCRdb re-derived calls from the PCR reads in MiXCR, one entry per CDR3 protein. Among some 840,000 distinct CDR3 sequences listed, roughly 15% were seen once. The sample in question was PBMCs, mostly from graft donor cells, obtained 360 days after TCRalphabeta/CD19-depleted stem cell transplant. These receptor sequences come from a male patient under 18 who had a stem cell transplant for acute lymphoblastic leukemia, so the T cells may come from the graft donor. Each CDR3 is given with its conserved first and last residue. The D gene is left open where the match is weak. The listing skips clone size in some rows; elsewhere it reads once, few, many or a size class.

few	TRBJ2-2	16	TRBD1	TRBV28	TGTGCCAGCAGTTTATCCCCGGGACAGGCCACCGGGGAGCTGTTTTTT	CASSLSPGQATGELFF
.	TRBJ2-3	16	.	TRBV5-1	TGCGCCAGCAGCTTTGTTAGCGGTGCTAGCACAGATACGCAGTATTTT	CASSFVSGASTDTQYF
many	TRBJ2-1	17	.	TRBV18	TGTGCCAGCTCACCAGCCGTGGGTACGAGCTCCTACAATGAGCAGTTCTTC	CASSPAVGTSSYNEQFF
few	TRBJ2-5	14	.	TRBV7-2	TGTGCCAGCAGCTTAGAAAACTCCCCGGAGACCCAGTACTTC	CASSLENSPETQYF
few	TRBJ1-1	15	TRBD1	TRBV15	TGTGCCACCAGGACCGACAGGGGATGGAACACTGAAGCTTTCTTT	CATRTDRGWNTEAFF
.	TRBJ1-4	16	.	TRBV18	TGTGCCAGCTCACCAAGGAGGGTGGTGTCTAATGAAAAACTGTTTTTT	CASSPRRVVSNEKLFF
.	TRBJ2-1	18	.	TRBV11-2	TGTGCCAGCAGCTCCCCCATCCGGAGCGGAACCTCCTACAATGAGCAGTTCTTC	CASSSPIRSGTSYNEQFF
.	TRBJ1-5	13	.	TRBV4-1	TGCGCCAGCAGCCAAGTACTCGATCAGCCCCAGCATTTT	CASSQVLDQPQHF
.	TRBJ2-7	14	.	TRBV27	TGTGCCAGCAGTTGGTCCGGGGCGGGCTACGAGCAGTACTTC	CASSWSGAGYEQYF
.	TRBJ2-5	15	.	TRBV9	TGTGCCAGCAGCGTAGGACAGAGACTTCAAGAGACCCAGTACTTC	CASSVGQRLQETQYF
few	TRBJ1-2	12	TRBD1	TRBV15	TGTGCCACTTCCTCCGGGACAGAGCTACTCACCTTC	CATSSGTELLTF
few	TRBJ2-1	14	.	TRBV12-3/TRBV12-4	TGTGCCAGCAGCCCCATAGCGGTAAACAATGAGCAGTTCTTC	CASSPIAVNNEQFF
.	TRBJ1-5	15	.	TRBV5-6	TGTGCCAGCAGCTTGTATTTCGGCAGCAATCAGCCCCAGCATTTT	CASSLYFGSNQPQHF
.	TRBJ2-3	14	.	TRBV20-1	TGCAGTGCCCTTTTACGGGATTTCACAGATACGCAGTATTTT	CSALLRDFTDTQYF
.	TRBJ2-2	14	.	TRBV29-1	TGCAGCGTTCGGAGGGATTTGAACACCGGGGAGCTGTTTTTT	CSVRRDLNTGELFF
.	TRBJ2-3	15	.	TRBV18	TGTGCCAGCTCACCAAAAGGCTGGGGCGCAGATACGCAGTATTTT	CASSPKGWGADTQYF
.	TRBJ1-6	15	.	TRBV5-5	TGTGCCAGCAGATATGGGGAATTTGATAATTCACCCCTCCACTTT	CASRYGEFDNSPLHF
.	TRBJ2-1	17	.	TRBV12-3/TRBV12-4	TGTGCCAGCAGTTTTGAGTTCGGGGGCCGGGGAGGCAATGAGCAGTTCTTC	CASSFEFGGRGGNEQFF
many	TRBJ2-7	15	TRBD1	TRBV5-1	TGCGCCAGCAGCCCGACAGGGGTCCTGTACTACGAGCAGTACTTC	CASSPTGVLYYEQYF
few	TRBJ2-2	16	TRBD1	TRBV12-3/TRBV12-4	TGTGCCAGCAGTTTAAGTACAGGGGGCCCCACCGGGGAGCTGTTTTTT	CASSLSTGGPTGELFF
.	TRBJ2-5	15	TRBD1	TRBV5-8	TGTGCCAGCAGCTCCGGGACAGACCATAAGGAGACCCAGTACTTC	CASSSGTDHKETQYF
many	TRBJ2-3	13	.	TRBV28	TGTGCCAGCAGTTTATCAGGGAGAGATACGCAGTATTTT	CASSLSGRDTQYF
few	TRBJ2-6	13	.	TRBV5-1	TGCGCCAGCAGGTACTCTGGGGCCAACGTCCTGACTTTC	CASRYSGANVLTF
.	TRBJ1-5	15	.	TRBV12-3/TRBV12-4	TGTGCCAGCAGTTTTGGCCCAAGGAGCAATCAGCCCCAGCATTTT	CASSFGPRSNQPQHF
.	TRBJ2-2	17	.	TRBV6-4	TGTGCCAGCAGTGACAGGGGGGGACGGTGGAACACCGGGGAGCTGTTTTTT	CASSDRGGRWNTGELFF
few	TRBJ1-1	14	.	TRBV30	TGTGCCTGGTCTCGATCGTACAGCAACACTGAAGCTTTCTTT	CAWSRSYSNTEAFF
few	TRBJ1-5	16	.	TRBV7-8	TGTGCCAGCAGCTCAGGTGGAGAGCCGCGCAATCAGCCCCAGCATTTT	CASSSGGEPRNQPQHF
.	TRBJ2-1	21	TRBD2	TRBV6-2/TRBV6-3	TGTGCCAGCAGTTTGTATCTTCAGTGGTTAGCGGGGAGGAGGGGGTACAATGAGCAGTTCTTC	CASSLYLQWLAGRRGYNEQFF
.	TRBJ2-5	13	TRBD2	TRBV20-1	TGCAGTGCTTGGCGCGGGAGTGGGGAGACCCAGTACTTC	CSAWRGSGETQYF
.	TRBJ2-2	15	TRBD1	TRBV6-1	TGTGCCAGCTTTGGCCGGGACAGGGTTACCGGGGAGCTGTTTTTT	CASFGRDRVTGELFF
few	TRBJ2-7	14	TRBD1	TRBV5-6	TGTGCCAGCAGCTTTTTGGGACAGGCCTACGAGCAGTACTTC	CASSFLGQAYEQYF
.	TRBJ2-5	15	TRBD1	TRBV12-3/TRBV12-4	TGTGCCAGCAGTGCCCCGGGACAGGGGGGAGAGACCCAGTACTTC	CASSAPGQGGETQYF
.	TRBJ2-7	15	TRBD2	TRBV4-2	TGTGCCAGCAGCCAAGGTCCTAGCGGGAATTACGAGCAGTACTTC	CASSQGPSGNYEQYF
many	TRBJ2-1	12	.	TRBV20-1	TGCAGTGCCCGATCTTTCCGGGAGGAGCAGTTCTTC	CSARSFREEQFF
many	TRBJ2-1	13	.	TRBV27	TGTGCCAGCAGCTTAAGCACCGGGAATGAGCAGTTCTTC	CASSLSTGNEQFF
few	TRBJ2-2	13	TRBD2	TRBV20-1	TGCAGTGCTATAGCGGGAAACACCGGGGAGCTGTTTTTT	CSAIAGNTGELFF
few	TRBJ2-3	17	.	TRBV27	TGTGCCAGCAGTCCGCCCCCGGACGGGAAAGCGGCAGATACGCAGTATTTT	CASSPPPDGKAADTQYF
.	TRBJ2-7	15	TRBD1	TRBV5-1	TGCGCCAGCAGCTTGGATCGGCAGGGGGCAAACGAGCAGTACTTC	CASSLDRQGANEQYF
.	TRBJ1-2	16	TRBD1	TRBV12-3/TRBV12-4	TGTGCCAGCAGTCCTTGGACAGGAGGGACGGTCTATGGCTACACCTTC	CASSPWTGGTVYGYTF
.	TRBJ2-1	12	.	TRBV19	TGTGCCAGTAGGACTTGGTGGGATGAGCAGTTCTTC	CASRTWWDEQFF
few	TRBJ2-5	13	TRBD1	TRBV5-6	TGTGCCAGCAGAGAAGGGGGCTGGGAGACCCAGTACTTC	CASREGGWETQYF
.	TRBJ2-7	16	TRBD1	TRBV20-1	TGCAGTGCTAGAGATGGAGACAGGGGGCGCAGCCACGAGCAGTACTTC	CSARDGDRGRSHEQYF
few	TRBJ2-7	15	TRBD1	TRBV4-1	TGCGCCAGCAGCCTACAGAGACAGGGGTCCTACGAGCAGTACTTC	CASSLQRQGSYEQYF
.	TRBJ2-5	14	TRBD2	TRBV5-5	TGTGCCAGCAGCGACACGGGACTAGCTGAGACCCAGTACTTC	CASSDTGLAETQYF